This T cell receptor (beta chain) is from a study of blood T cell repertoires in COVID-19. About the study: T cells, B-cell-depleted T cells, or PBMCs supplied cDNA or gDNA.

Method: immunoSEQ multiplex PCR; TCRdb's copy keeps in-frame clones and lacks some. The sample lists a few hundred thousand clones, 88% seen once, with less than 6.5% in the top ten. Participant ages covered about 18 to 95 years across 20 to 25 US areas. Germline V gene data show CDR1 as KGHSH and CDR2 as LQKENI. Trimming left V 5 bases short and J 2 bases short, with 13 bases between. The CDR3 length is 14 residues. The J gene is TRBJ2-7, the V gene TRBV18; the D is unclear. This TCR was sampled from a man aged 25 to 40 who had recovered from COVID-19. Source material: PBMCs or T cells enriched from blood (not recorded which). CDR3 sequence: CASSNSLRPYEQYF. DNA for the CDR3: TGTGCCAGCTCAAACAGTTTACGCCCCTACGAGCAGTACTTC.